These T cell receptor beta chains were read from a single sample in a study of neurological immune-mediated disorders. TCRdb processed the 5' RACE reads anew with MiXCR; each CDR3 protein has one entry. The sample includes about 25,000 distinct CDR3 sequences, more than 2.5% seen only once; the top ten take 7%. Sequenced material: PBMCs. These TCRs come from a woman in her twenties or thirties with multiple sclerosis. Both conserved end residues are part of each CDR3. Fields, in order: clone size, J gene, V gene, D gene, CDR3 protein, CDR3 DNA. D genes are given only for firm matches. For some rows the clone size is stated as once, few or many, or as a class when expanded; others skip it.

>.|TRBJ1-1|TRBV6-2/TRBV6-3|.
CASSNGVRAFF
TGTGCCAGCAGTAACGGGGTACGAGCTTTCTTT
>many|TRBJ2-5|TRBV12-3/TRBV12-4|.
CASSPALGRATQYF
TGTGCCAGCAGCCCCGCTCTTGGACGGGCGACCCAGTACTTC
>many|TRBJ2-7|TRBV15|TRBD2
CATSIGLAGAYEQYF
TGTGCCACCAGCATAGGACTAGCGGGAGCCTACGAGCAGTACTTC
>many|TRBJ1-5|TRBV19|.
CASSIGRGGNQPQNF
TGTGCCAGTAGTATCGGCAGGGGTGGGAATCAGCCCCAGAATTTT
>many|TRBJ2-5|TRBV20-1|TRBD1
CSARDVDRGPETQYF
TGCAGTGCTAGAGATGTGGACAGGGGGCCGGAGACCCAGTACTTC
>many|TRBJ2-1|TRBV29-1|TRBD2
CSVGPSGEYNEQFF
TGCAGCGTTGGACCTAGCGGAGAGTACAATGAGCAGTTCTTC
>many|TRBJ1-5|TRBV29-1|.
CSVVVNGNQPQNF
TGCAGCGTTGTAGTTAACGGCAATCAGCCCCAGAATTTT
>many|TRBJ1-1|TRBV6-2/TRBV6-3|.
CASSRMSGTEAFF
TGTGCCAGCAGCCGAATGTCAGGGACGGAAGCTTTCTTT
>many|TRBJ1-1|TRBV10-2|.
CASSEIGLRAEAFF
TGCGCCAGCAGTGAGATTGGATTAAGAGCTGAAGCTTTCTTT
>many|TRBJ2-7|TRBV12-3/TRBV12-4|TRBD2
CASSFPGLGGEQYF
TGTGCCAGCAGTTTCCCGGGACTAGGCGGCGAGCAGTACTTC
>many|TRBJ2-7|TRBV15|.
CATSRDHTYEQYF
TGTGCCACCAGCAGGGACCACACCTACGAGCAGTACTTC
>many|TRBJ2-7|TRBV20-1|.
CSAQVEPGGEQYF
TGCAGTGCTCAGGTCGAGCCGGGTGGAGAGCAGTACTTC
>many|TRBJ2-2|TRBV5-1|TRBD1
CASSYGQGAAGELFF
TGCGCCAGCAGCTACGGACAGGGAGCGGCCGGGGAGCTGTTTTTT
>.|TRBJ1-6|TRBV7-8|TRBD1
CASSSGGGYNSPLNF
TGTGCCAGCAGCTCAGGGGGAGGCTATAATTCACCCCTCAACTTT
>many|TRBJ2-7|TRBV9|TRBD2
CASSVGPLASGGFYEQYF
TGTGCCAGCAGCGTAGGCCCCCTGGCTAGCGGGGGCTTCTACGAGCAGTACTTC
>many|TRBJ2-5|TRBV9|TRBD2
CASSDYGAGVQETQYF
TGTGCCAGCAGCGACTACGGTGCGGGGGTCCAGGAGACCCAGTACTTC
>many|TRBJ1-6|TRBV7-2|.
CASSLQGRRSNSPLHF
TGTGCCAGCAGCTTACAGGGCAGAAGAAGTAATTCACCCCTCCACTTT
>many|TRBJ1-4|TRBV20-1|TRBD1
CSARAQQGPGANEKLFF
TGCAGTGCTAGAGCCCAACAGGGGCCGGGAGCTAATGAAAAACTGTTTTTT
>many|TRBJ2-3|TRBV18|.
CASSPGRGYTDTQYF
TGTGCCAGCTCACCCGGGCGGGGATACACAGATACGCAGTATTTT
>many|TRBJ2-7|TRBV7-8|.
CASRLAELGSYEQYF
TGTGCCAGCAGATTAGCAGAACTGGGCTCCTACGAGCAGTACTTC
>many|TRBJ2-1|TRBV4-1|.
CASSQEVTGESEQFF
TGCGCCAGCAGCCAAGAAGTGACGGGGGAAAGTGAGCAGTTCTTC
>many|TRBJ1-5|TRBV6-2/TRBV6-3|.
CASRDGPDQPQNF
TGTGCCAGCAGGGATGGTCCGGATCAGCCCCAGAATTTT
>few|TRBJ1-5|TRBV5-6|TRBD1
CASSWGTVDQPQNF
TGTGCCAGCAGCTGGGGGACAGTGGATCAGCCCCAGAATTTT
>many|TRBJ1-5|TRBV7-9|TRBD1
CASSGRDRGGTEPQNF
TGTGCCAGCAGCGGCCGGGACAGGGGGGGAACGGAGCCCCAGAATTTT
>many|TRBJ2-1|TRBV7-8|TRBD1
CASRKGQGAFNEQFF
TGTGCCAGCAGGAAGGGACAGGGGGCTTTCAATGAGCAGTTCTTC
>many|TRBJ2-7|TRBV27|TRBD1
CASSLDRGHYEQYF
TGTGCCAGCAGTCTAGACAGGGGCCACTACGAGCAGTACTTC
>many|TRBJ1-5|TRBV4-1|TRBD1
CASSQGDRVGNQPQHF
TGCGCCAGCAGCCAAGGGGACAGGGTGGGCAATCAGCCCCAGCATTTT
>many|TRBJ1-6|TRBV11-2|.
CASSLSGVTRVSPLHF
TGTGCCAGCAGCTTATCAGGGGTAACGAGGGTTTCACCCCTCCACTTT
>many|TRBJ2-5|TRBV5-1|.
CASSFGSRWQETQYF
TGCGCCAGCAGCTTCGGGAGTAGGTGGCAAGAGACCCAGTACTTC
>many|TRBJ2-1|TRBV5-1|TRBD2
CASSLVGLAEASSYNEQFF
TGCGCCAGCAGCTTGGTGGGACTAGCGGAGGCCAGCTCCTACAATGAGCAGTTCTTC
>many|TRBJ1-2|TRBV20-1|.
CSATSLGYTF
TGCAGTGCTACATCCCTTGGCTACACCTTC
>many|TRBJ2-7|TRBV18|TRBD2
CASSQTSGNSYEQYF
TGTGCCAGCTCACAGACTAGCGGGAACTCTTACGAGCAGTACTTC
>many|TRBJ2-1|TRBV5-1|.
CASRTGPNNEQFF
TGCGCCAGCCGGACGGGACCTAACAATGAGCAGTTCTTC
>many|TRBJ1-1|TRBV5-5|TRBD1
CASSPSPWDSNTEAFF
TGTGCCAGCAGCCCGTCCCCTTGGGACAGCAACACTGAAGCTTTCTTT
>many|TRBJ2-2|TRBV7-2|.
CASSLLSGELFF
TGTGCCAGCAGCTTACTCTCCGGGGAGCTGTTTTTT
>many|TRBJ1-1|TRBV6-1|.
CASSGVAGLRSEAFF
TGTGCCAGCAGTGGCGTGGCGGGACTCCGCTCTGAAGCTTTCTTT
>many|TRBJ2-1|TRBV2|TRBD2
CASSEYYGLRLADNEQFF
TGTGCCAGCAGTGAGTATTATGGATTGCGACTAGCGGATAATGAGCAGTTCTTC
>.|TRBJ1-6|TRBV20-1|.
CSARTTAGNSPLHF
TGCAGTGCTAGAACGACGGCAGGGAATTCACCCCTCCACTTT
>.|TRBJ1-2|TRBV6-2/TRBV6-3|.
CASSYSSAGGYTF
TGTGCCAGCAGTTACTCGTCGGCTGGAGGCTACACCTTC
>many|TRBJ2-3|TRBV7-2|.
CASSLRGGGPSTDTQYF
TGTGCCAGCAGCTTAAGGGGGGGCGGACCTAGCACAGATACGCAGTATTTT
>many|TRBJ1-6|TRBV20-1|TRBD1
CSARAGYRGDSPLNF
TGCAGTGCTAGAGCGGGGTACAGGGGGGACTCACCCCTCAACTTT
>many|TRBJ2-3|TRBV5-1|TRBD2
CASSLALLAGGTDTQYF
TGCGCCAGCAGCTTGGCCTTACTAGCGGGAGGAACAGATACGCAGTATTTT